Reported below is one T cell receptor beta chain. The data were obtained in a study of blood T cell repertoires in COVID-19. Study summary: Acute and convalescent COVID-19 samples came from the United States, Italy and Spain. The cDNA or gDNA used as material had been derived from T cells, B-cell-depleted T cells, or PBMCs.

The V gene lost 1 base and the J gene lost 5 bases, with 10 bases spanning the gap. CDR3 length: 14 residues. Germline loops: CDR1 KGHDR, CDR2 SFDVKD. Patients in Seattle were enrolled during active infection, then followed longitudinally. Study processing details: Amplified reference gene primers provided the basis for estimating nucleated cell counts. Sequencing used immunoSEQ multiplex PCR; TCRdb keeps in-frame clones, though not all of them. V, J and clone size derive from that table, while D and trimming were established from the DNA sequence. In the table there are hundreds of thousands of clones, around 87% of which are singletons.

The receptor comes from a woman in her 50s with COVID-19, enrolled during active disease. This chain connects TRBV24-1 to TRBJ2-5; weak D call: TRBD2 (5 bases). Input material: peripheral blood. The CDR3 here is CATSDLRGSETQYF. CDR3 sequence (DNA): TGTGCCACCAGTGATTTACGGGGTTCGGAGACCCAGTACTTC.